The T cell receptor beta chain described here comes from a study of response to subunit inactivated influenza vaccine. Study findings and constraints: Each seasonal flu vaccination may recruit only limited new T cells, authors suggested.

This clonotype occurred a few times. Its antigen is unidentified. Germline loops: CDR1 DFQATT, CDR2 SNEGSKA (reference sequence). Trimming at V came to 2 bases and at J to 5 bases, leaving 4 bases not matched to a gene. CDR3 length: 13 amino acids. TCRdb reprocessed the RT-PCR reads with MiXCR, giving one entry per CDR3 protein. The sample lists about 700,000 distinct CDR3 sequences; around 14% were seen once. The TCR was taken from a man between 50 and 59 years old who received an inactivated influenza vaccine. The V and J genes are TRBV20-1 and TRBJ2-5, with TRBD1 identical over 8 bases. The sequenced sample was PBMCs from blood, obtained approximately 13 days after vaccination. CDR3 region: CSARQGARETQYF. CDR3 nucleotides: TGCAGTGCTAGACAGGGGGCGCGTGAGACCCAGTACTTC.